A selection of T cell receptor beta chains follows, all from one sample in a study of T cell responses to AZD1222 COVID-19 vaccine. The data were produced by immunoSEQ multiplex PCR, yet TCRdb's version contains in-frame clones alone and is incomplete. The top ten hold about 17% of the sample, which has 120,000 or so clones, approximately 85% seen once. The specimen was peripheral blood, collected on day 0 of MenACWY control vaccination. The receptors originated from an adult in good health. The CDR3 runs from the conserved cysteine through the conserved F or W. A D gene is named only where the DNA matches it firmly. Clone sizes are given selectively: once, few, many, or a class where the clone is expanded.

-	TRBV9	-	TRBJ2-3	TGTGCCAGCAGCGTAGTCTCAGGGTTGCCAGATACGCAGTATTTT	CASSVVSGLPDTQYF
-	TRBV28	-	TRBJ1-2	TGTGCCAGCAGTTCGACTAACACGGCACACTATGGCTACACCTTC	CASSSTNTAHYGYTF
-	TRBV6-6	TRBD2	TRBJ2-1	TGTGCCACCTTTGCCTCTGCGGGAGGCTCCTACAATGAGCAGTTCTTC	CATFASAGGSYNEQFF
few	TRBV10-3	TRBD1	TRBJ1-6	TGTGCCATCAGTGAGTCTGGACAGGGTTTTAATAATTCACCCCTCCACTTT	CAISESGQGFNNSPLHF
-	TRBV11-2	-	TRBJ2-1	TGTGCCAGCAGCAACCCCCGGGACCCCTGGTATGAGCAGTTCTTC	CASSNPRDPWYEQFF
-	TRBV27	-	TRBJ1-5	TGTGCCAGCAGTCCCGCGGCAGGAAGTCAGCCCCAGCATTTT	CASSPAAGSQPQHF
once	TRBV7-9	-	TRBJ1-2	TGTGCCAGCAGCTTAGCTGGGGTCGCTAACTATGGCTACACCTTC	CASSLAGVANYGYTF
-	TRBV15	TRBD1	TRBJ1-4	TGTGCCACCAGCAGTGCCACCACAGGGGGGGATGGAGGGCTGTTTTTT	CATSSATTGGDGGLFF
-	TRBV5-6	-	TRBJ1-2	TGTGCCAGCAGCCGACAGGATCATGGCTACACCTTC	CASSRQDHGYTF
-	TRBV20-1	-	TRBJ2-2	TGCAGTGCTAGTAGTCCCAACACCGGGGAGCTGTTTTTT	CSASSPNTGELFF
-	TRBV25-1	-	TRBJ1-1	TGTGCCAGCAGTTCTCAGGGGTTGGTCGACACTGAAGCTTTCTTT	CASSSQGLVDTEAFF
once	TRBV12-3/TRBV12-4	-	TRBJ2-7	TGTGCCAGCACCGTTAAGGGGCGCTACGAGCAGTACTTC	CASTVKGRYEQYF
-	TRBV18	TRBD1	TRBJ1-4	TGTGCCAGCTCGCTTAGACAGGGAGGCGATGAAAAACTGTTTTTT	CASSLRQGGDEKLFF
-	TRBV30	-	TRBJ1-2	TGTGCCTGGAGTCCAGGGACGCCCAACTATGGCTACACCTTC	CAWSPGTPNYGYTF
-	TRBV15	-	TRBJ2-1	TGTGCCACCAGCAGACCGGACCCCCGGGGTGAGCAGTTCTTC	CATSRPDPRGEQFF
-	TRBV5-8	TRBD1	TRBJ2-7	TGTGCCAGCAGCCTCGGACAGGGTGGTTACGAGCAGTACTTC	CASSLGQGGYEQYF
-	TRBV5-5	-	TRBJ1-5	TGTGCCAGCAGCTTGGCCCACACAGGGAATAGCAATCAGCCCCAGCATTTT	CASSLAHTGNSNQPQHF
-	TRBV28	TRBD2	TRBJ2-3	TGTGCCAGCAGTCCGCTTGACGGGAGGGCACCCTATACGCAGTATTTT	CASSPLDGRAPYTQYF
-	TRBV30	-	TRBJ2-7	TGTGCCTGGAGCCACGGTTACGAGCAGTACTTC	CAWSHGYEQYF
once	TRBV27	-	TRBJ2-7	TGTGCCAGCAGGGGGCAGGGAACCTCCTACGAGCAGTACTTC	CASRGQGTSYEQYF
-	TRBV5-1	-	TRBJ2-6	TGCGCCAGCAGCTTAACCCAGGGATCTGGGGCCAACGTCCTGACTTTC	CASSLTQGSGANVLTF
once	TRBV29-1	-	TRBJ2-5	TGCAGCGGCAGGGCAGTGGAGACCCAGTACTTC	CSGRAVETQYF
once	TRBV19	-	TRBJ1-1	TGTGCCAGTAAGGTAGACGGGGCACATACTGAAGCTTTCTTT	CASKVDGAHTEAFF
-	TRBV2	-	TRBJ1-1	TGTGCCAGCAGACAGGGTCGAACTGAAGCTTTCTTT	CASRQGRTEAFF
-	TRBV2	-	TRBJ2-1	TGTGCCAGCACCCTGTACTTCCGCTCCTACAATGAGCAGTTCTTC	CASTLYFRSYNEQFF
medium-sized	TRBV6-4	-	TRBJ1-5	TGTGCCAGCAGTGACGGGGTCAGTCAGCCCCAGCATTTT	CASSDGVSQPQHF
few	TRBV10-1	-	TRBJ2-7	TGCGCCAGCAGTAAAGACCGGGCCTACGAGCAGTACTTC	CASSKDRAYEQYF
-	TRBV6-5	-	TRBJ1-1	TGTGCCAGCAGTTACCTCGGGGGTCGGGACACTGAAGCTTTCTTT	CASSYLGGRDTEAFF
-	TRBV6-5	-	TRBJ1-1	TGTGCCAGCAGTTACACTGCCGGGTTATGGGCTTTCTTT	CASSYTAGLWAFF
-	TRBV3-1/TRBV3-2	-	TRBJ1-2	TGTGCCAGCAGCCAGGGACTTACTAACTATGGCTACACCTTC	CASSQGLTNYGYTF
-	TRBV9	-	TRBJ2-7	TGTGCCAGCAGCGGGGCCGGCCCCTACGAGCAGTACTTC	CASSGAGPYEQYF
-	TRBV21-1	-	TRBJ1-3	TGTGCCAGCCGGTGGGCTGGAAACACCATATATTTT	CASRWAGNTIYF
-	TRBV5-8	TRBD1	TRBJ1-5	TGTGCCAGCAGCCCCGGGACAGGGATACAGCCCCAGCATTTT	CASSPGTGIQPQHF
-	TRBV10-3	TRBD2	TRBJ2-1	TGTGCCATCAAGGGGACTAGTGAATCCTACAATGAGCAGTTCTTC	CAIKGTSESYNEQFF
-	TRBV24-1	TRBD2	TRBJ2-1	TGTGCCACCAGTGATTTGGCCCTAGCGGGAGGGCGTGAGCAGTTCTTC	CATSDLALAGGREQFF